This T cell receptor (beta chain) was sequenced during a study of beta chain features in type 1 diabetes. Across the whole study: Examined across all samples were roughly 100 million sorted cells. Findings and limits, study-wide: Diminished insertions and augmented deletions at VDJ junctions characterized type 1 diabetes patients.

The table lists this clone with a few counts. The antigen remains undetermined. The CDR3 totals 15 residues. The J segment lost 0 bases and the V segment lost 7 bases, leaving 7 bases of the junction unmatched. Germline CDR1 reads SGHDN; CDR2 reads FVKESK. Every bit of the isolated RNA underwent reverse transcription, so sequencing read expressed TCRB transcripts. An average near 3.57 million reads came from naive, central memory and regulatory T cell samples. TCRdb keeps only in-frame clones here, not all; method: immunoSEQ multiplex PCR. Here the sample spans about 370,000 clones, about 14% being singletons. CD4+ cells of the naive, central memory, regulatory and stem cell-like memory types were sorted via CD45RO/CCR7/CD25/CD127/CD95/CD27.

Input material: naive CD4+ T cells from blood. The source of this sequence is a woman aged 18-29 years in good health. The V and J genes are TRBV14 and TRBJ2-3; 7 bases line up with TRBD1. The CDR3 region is CASTSLRGSTDTQYF. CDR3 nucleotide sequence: TGTGCCAGCACTTCCCTCAGGGGGAGCACAGATACGCAGTATTTT.